This record looks at one TCR beta chain sequence and its context. What it binds is not known. These data are taken from a study of T cell responses to AZD1222 COVID-19 vaccine. Profiling relied on immunoSEQ multiplex PCR, and the TCRdb table lists in-frame clones only, not all of them. The sample lists around 160,000 clones; 80% to 95% were seen once. J was trimmed by 3 bases and V by 2 bases; bases with no gene match: 1. Germline-derived CDR1 and CDR2 are SEHNR and FQNEAQ (reference sequence). CDR3 length: 14 residues. Study results and limitations: Regions left unmutated in variants are reportedly the target of nearly half of spike-specific TCRs. No day 14 peak samples; only post-peak repertoires were characterized.

This TCR was sampled from an adult in good health. This chain links TRBV7-9 with TRBJ2-1; 7 bases map to TRBD1. Sequences were derived from peripheral blood, sampled on day 0 of MenACWY control vaccination. CDR3 amino acids: CASSLRDSYNEQFF. Written as DNA, the CDR3 is TGTGCCAGCAGCTTACGGGACAGCTACAATGAGCAGTTCTTC.